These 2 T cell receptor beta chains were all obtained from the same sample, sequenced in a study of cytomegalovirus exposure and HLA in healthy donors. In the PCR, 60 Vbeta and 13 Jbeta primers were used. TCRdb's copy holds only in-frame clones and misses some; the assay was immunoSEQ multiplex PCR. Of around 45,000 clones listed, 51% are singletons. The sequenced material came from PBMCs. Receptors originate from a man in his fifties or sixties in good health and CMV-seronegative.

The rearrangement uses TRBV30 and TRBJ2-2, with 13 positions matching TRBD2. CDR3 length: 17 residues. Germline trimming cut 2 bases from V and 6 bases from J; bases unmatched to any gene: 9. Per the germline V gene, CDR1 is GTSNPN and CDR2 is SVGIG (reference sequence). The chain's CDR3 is CAWSPPGLAGASGELFF. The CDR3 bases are TGTGCCTGGAGTCCTCCCGGACTAGCGGGAGCGTCCGGGGAGCTGTTTTTT.

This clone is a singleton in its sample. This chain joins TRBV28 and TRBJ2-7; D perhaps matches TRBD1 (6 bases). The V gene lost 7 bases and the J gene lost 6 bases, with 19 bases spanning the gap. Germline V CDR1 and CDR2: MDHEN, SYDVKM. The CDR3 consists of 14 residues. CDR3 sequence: CASTWAAGAGEQYF. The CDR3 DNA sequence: TGTGCCAGCACCTGGGCGGCAGGGGCCGGCGAGCAGTACTTC.